These 22 T cell receptor beta chains share one sample of origin, sequenced in a study of cytomegalovirus exposure and HLA in healthy donors. This PCR relied on a set of 60 Vbeta primers and 13 Jbeta primers. TCRdb keeps only in-frame clones here, not all; method: immunoSEQ multiplex PCR. The repertoire table contains approximately 72,000 clones. The sequenced sample consisted of PBMCs. These receptors came from a man aged 35-49 years in good health and CMV-seronegative.

V usage is TRBV9 and J usage is TRBJ2-3; D is perhaps TRBD2 (6 bases). The CDR3 runs to 14 residues. Germline CDR1 SGDLS, CDR2 YYNGEE. With 2 bases removed from V and 4 bases from J, the gap between germline ends came to 11 bases. The CDR3 region has the DNA TGTGCCAGCAGCGTTACGCGGGGTTCAGATACGCAGTATTTT. Its protein product is CASSVTRGSDTQYF.

CDR3 protein: CASSTPWTPGGDTQYF. DNA for the CDR3: TGTGCCAGCAGCACCCCATGGACTCCCGGCGGGGATACGCAGTATTTT. The J gene is TRBJ2-3, the V gene TRBV28; possible D gene TRBD2, 5 bases. Trimming left V 6 bases short and J 6 bases short, with 22 bases between. From germline, CDR1 is MDHEN and CDR2 SYDVKM. The CDR3 extends over 16 amino acids.

The chain links TRBV2 to TRBJ2-1, with TRBD2 matching 10 bases. CDR1 and CDR2 (germline): SNHLY, FYNNEI. Unmatched junction bases numbered 13, after V lost 6 bases and J lost 11 bases. This CDR3 is built from 15 residues. CDR3 in DNA: TGTGCCAGCAGGACCCAGCGGGGGGGCCTTGGAAAGCAGTTCTTC. Protein product: CASRTQRGGLGKQFF. The entire variable domain, with the rest obtained from reference TRBV2 and TRBJ2-1, is as follows: EPEVTQTPSHQVTQMGQEVILRCVPISNHLYFYWYRQILGQKVEFLVSFYNNEISEKSEIFDDQFSVERPDGSNFTLKIRSTKLEDSAMYFCASRTQRGGLGKQFFGPGTRLTVL.

This rearrangement joins TRBV10-3 to TRBJ1-1; 8 positions match TRBD1. The V and J ends lost 1 base and 0 bases, in that order; junction bases with no gene match: 16. Germline values: CDR1 ENHRY, CDR2 SYGVKD. CDR3 length equals 20 residues. The CDR3 DNA sequence: TGTGCCATCAGTGAGTTGGCAGGGGGCGATCAAAATTACATGAACACTGAAGCTTTCTTT. Residues: CAISELAGGDQNYMNTEAFF.

This chain links TRBV6-1 with TRBJ1-6; TRBD1 might be the D (5 bases). Germline V gene sequence: CDR1 MNHNS, CDR2 SASEGT. With 4 bases removed from V and 9 bases from J, the gap between germline ends came to 13 bases. The CDR3 length is 14 residues. The CDR3 reads CASSGLGEASPLHF. The CDR3 bases are TGTGCCAGCAGTGGGTTAGGGGAAGCTTCACCCCTCCACTTT.

This sequence joins TRBV19 and TRBJ2-7; a weak D match, TRBD1 (5 bases). Germline loops: CDR1 LNHDA, CDR2 SQIVND (reference sequence). Trimming removed 6 bases at V and 5 bases at J, with 14 bases between. This CDR3 has 13 amino acids. The CDR3 sequence: CASSFWQGDEQYF. CDR3 nucleotides: TGTGCCAGTAGCTTTTGGCAGGGCGACGAGCAGTACTTC.

V and J are TRBV6-5 and TRBJ1-2; maybe TRBD1 (5 bases). Germline CDR1 MNHEY, CDR2 SVGAGI. The CDR3 sequence is 15 residues long. Deletions cut 4 bases from V and 5 bases from J, with 17 bases between. DNA of the CDR3: TGTGCCAGCAGTTCCCCTGGGCAGGGAGGTTATGGCTACACCTTC. It translates to CASSSPGQGGYGYTF.

This chain connects TRBV7-3 to TRBJ2-3; a weak D match, TRBD2 (5 bases). This CDR3 spans 13 amino acids. Trimming removed 5 bases from V and 5 bases from J, with 11 bases in between. Germline V gene sequence: CDR1 SGHTA, CDR2 FQGTGA. The CDR3 coding sequence is TGTGCCAGCAGCCCCGGACGGGGAGATACGCAGTATTTT. This codes for CASSPGRGDTQYF.

The rearrangement links TRBV27 to TRBJ2-7, with D perhaps TRBD1 (5 bases). The CDR3 has 14 residues. The V end was cut by 0 bases, the J end by 2 bases, with 8 bases between. The germline gives CDR1 MNHEY, CDR2 SMNVEV (reference sequence). The chain's CDR3 is CASSLSKGTYEQYF. The DNA of the CDR3 is TGTGCCAGCAGTTTATCAAAGGGGACCTACGAGCAGTACTTC.

The chain joins TRBV29-1 to TRBJ2-2; the D gene is possibly TRBD1 (5 bases). The CDR3 contains 13 residues. The V end was cut by 8 bases, the J end by 0 bases, with 10 bases between. Germline V lookup: CDR1 SQVTM, CDR2 ANQGSEA. The CDR3 region is CSIRQTNTGELFF. The CDR3 DNA reads TGCAGCATAAGACAGACGAACACCGGGGAGCTGTTTTTT.

Regarding this clone: Distinct nucleotide sequences in the sample also encode this CDR3. V usage is TRBV2 and J usage is TRBJ1-1, with a tentative D call TRBD1 (6 bases). CDR3 length: 13 residues. The germline V gene has CDR1 SNHLY and CDR2 FYNNEI. Trimming cost V 3 bases and J 1 base, with 6 bases left between them. The CDR3 region has the DNA TGTGCCAGCAGTGACAGGGGGAACACTGAAGCTTTCTTT. This sequence encodes CASSDRGNTEAFF.

The chain links TRBV2 to TRBJ2-7, with D possibly TRBD1 on 5 matching bases. CDR3 size: 13 residues. Trimming cost V 5 bases and J 4 bases, with 12 bases left between them. Germline CDR1 is SNHLY and CDR2 is FYNNEI. In DNA form, the CDR3 reads TGTGCCAGCAGTATTACAAGGGGATACGAGCAGTACTTC. Translated, it gives CASSITRGYEQYF.

This chain joins TRBV6-5 and TRBJ1-5; 7 positions agree with TRBD1. In germline, CDR1 is MNHEY, CDR2 SVGAGI. The CDR3 sequence is 15 residues long. V was clipped by 4 bases and J by 3 bases; unmatched bases: 6. The CDR3 sequence: CASSSRDSTNQPQHF. In DNA form, the CDR3 reads TGTGCCAGCAGTTCCCGGGACAGTACCAATCAGCCCCAGCATTTT.

This chain connects TRBV5-6 to TRBJ1-6, with TRBD1 as a possible D gene (5 bases). In germline, CDR1 is SGHDT, CDR2 YYEEEE. The germline V and J ends were trimmed by 0 bases and 9 bases, with 13 bases remaining between them. The CDR3 is 15 amino acids. CDR3: CASSLDPGEISPLHF. The DNA of the CDR3 is TGTGCCAGCAGCTTGGATCCGGGGGAAATTTCACCCCTCCACTTT.

This sequence joins TRBV6-5 and TRBJ1-1, with D perhaps TRBD1 (6 bases). This CDR3 region has 14 residues. Germline CDR1 is MNHEY and CDR2 is SVGAGI. The V end was cut by 2 bases, the J end by 4 bases, with 11 bases between. This CDR3 reads CASSYREGGTEAFF. DNA of the CDR3: TGTGCCAGCAGTTACAGGGAGGGGGGCACTGAAGCTTTCTTT.

V gene TRBV6-1 combines with J gene TRBJ2-7; D unclear. The V gene's germline CDR1 is MNHNS and CDR2 SASEGT. There are 14 residues in the CDR3. V was pared by 2 bases and J by 2 bases, with 10 bases between. The CDR3 reads CASSEMTRTYEQYF. The CDR3 nucleotides read TGTGCCAGCAGTGAAATGACCAGGACCTACGAGCAGTACTTC.

The chain combines TRBV14 with TRBJ2-7; 9 bases line up with TRBD2. Germline V gives CDR1 SGHDN, CDR2 FVKESK. CDR3 length: 15 residues. Trimming removed 1 base from V and 5 bases from J; junction bases left unmatched: 6. CDR3 region: CASSQVRGGGDEQYF. CDR3 bases: TGTGCCAGCAGCCAAGTGCGGGGGGGAGGTGACGAGCAGTACTTC. Together with reference TRBV14 and TRBJ2-7, the CDR3 gives the full variable domain: EAGVTQFPSHSVIEKGQTVTLRCDPISGHDNLYWYRRVMGKEIKFLLHFVKESKQDESGMPNNRFLAERTGGTYSTLKVQPAELEDSGVYFCASSQVRGGGDEQYFGPGTRLTVT.

The CDR3 sequence: CASSYGRGAGNTIYF. The CDR3 DNA sequence: TGTGCCAGCAGTTACGGGAGGGGGGCTGGAAACACCATATATTTT. This sequence joins TRBV6-6 and TRBJ1-3, with D tentatively TRBD1 (6 bases). V was clipped by 2 bases and J by 2 bases, with 10 bases between them. The CDR3 has 15 amino acids. Germline V gene lookup returns CDR1 MNHNY and CDR2 SVGAGI (reference sequence).

The V gene is TRBV5-1, the J gene TRBJ1-2; D is perhaps TRBD1 (5 bases). The V end was cut by 5 bases, the J end by 4 bases, with 12 bases between. The CDR3 runs to 13 residues. CDR1 is SGHRS, CDR2 YFSETQ, per germline. DNA for the CDR3: TGCGCCAGCAGTTCGGGGGATCGCTATGGCTACACCTTC. Translated, it gives CASSSGDRYGYTF.

V usage is TRBV6-5 and J usage is TRBJ2-7; weak D call: TRBD1 (5 bases). The V end was cut by 2 bases, the J end by 6 bases, with 14 bases between. The CDR3 consists of 14 residues. Germline lookup yields CDR1 MNHEY and CDR2 SVGAGI. The DNA for the CDR3 is TGTGCCAGCAGTTACGACAGTAGATCCCGCGAGCAGTACTTC. Residues: CASSYDSRSREQYF.

CDR3 loop: CASSDSTSGGYNEQFF. The CDR3 DNA follows: TGTGCCAGCAGTGACTCCACTAGCGGGGGGTACAATGAGCAGTTCTTC. The chain employs TRBV6-4 and TRBJ2-1; 12 bases map to TRBD2. The CDR3 extends over 16 amino acids. CDR1 is MRHNA and CDR2 is SNTAGT in the germline V gene. V lost 0 bases, J lost 4 bases, and 1 base stayed unmatched.

The chain carries TRBV6-5 and TRBJ1-2; the match to TRBD1 covers 7 bases. The trim removed 2 bases at V and 8 bases at J, leaving 8 bases unmatched. The CDR3 loop spans 14 amino acids. Per the germline V gene, CDR1 is MNHEY and CDR2 is SVGAGI. The CDR3 protein is CASSYLGTVRGYTF. As DNA, the CDR3 is TGTGCCAGCAGTTACCTCGGGACAGTGCGCGGCTACACCTTC.